A single sample gave rise to the 17 T cell receptor beta chains below, sequenced in a study of T cell responses to AZD1222 COVID-19 vaccine. The table came from immunoSEQ multiplex PCR; TCRdb's copy has only in-frame clones and leaves some out. The data contain around 160,000 clones, approximately 90% of them singletons. The sample here was peripheral blood, taken 28 days after the second AZD1222 dose. The source of these receptors is an adult who received the AZD1222 COVID-19 vaccine.

The chain has TRBV29-1 and TRBJ1-2; D remains unclear. The CDR3 length is 12 residues. CDR1 SQVTM and CDR2 ANQGSEA come from the germline V gene. Trimming took 4 bases from V and 3 from J, leaving 9 bases between them. The CDR3 DNA is TGCAGCGTTGGGTCAGGCGACTATGGCTACACCTTC. This encodes CSVGSGDYGYTF. The full variable domain, with the rest looked up from reference TRBV29-1 and TRBJ1-2, is SAVISQKPSRDICQRGTSLTIQCQVDSQVTMMFWYRQQPGQSLTLIATANQGSEATYESGFVIDKFPISRPNLTFSTLTVSNMSPEDSSIYLCSVGSGDYGYTFGSGTRLTVV.

The rearrangement uses TRBV7-3 and TRBJ2-5; TRBD2 matches 10 bases. The CDR3 loop spans 16 amino acids. Germline CDR1 is SGHTA and CDR2 is FQGTGA. V trimming: 2 bases; J trimming: 1 base; junction bases outside the gene matches: 4. The CDR3 coding sequence is TGTGCCAGCAGCTTAGGACTAGCGGCGATCCAAGAGACCCAGTACTTC. This codes for CASSLGLAAIQETQYF.

The DNA of the CDR3 is TGTGCCTGGGGGCCTTCGTGGACCTGGTACGCAAACACCATATATTTT. Translating gives CAWGPSWTWYANTIYF. The rearrangement uses TRBV30 and TRBJ1-3; D unresolved. Germline V lookup: CDR1 GTSNPN, CDR2 SVGIG (reference sequence). Trimming left V 5 bases short and J 6 bases short, with 23 bases between. The CDR3 contains 16 residues.

This rearrangement joins TRBV6-5 to TRBJ1-6; 8 bases line up with TRBD1. The CDR3 runs 14 residues. The germline gives CDR1 MNHEY, CDR2 SVGAGI. V gave up 10 bases and J gave up 7 bases; unmatched junction bases: 9. In nucleotides, the CDR3 is TGTGCCACCTCAGGGGGCGAGCCGAATTCACCCCTCCACTTT. Protein product: CATSGGEPNSPLHF.

V usage is TRBV6-4 and J usage is TRBJ1-2; D is undetermined. Germline CDR1 and CDR2: MRHNA and SNTAGT. This CDR3 region has 14 residues. V shed 0 bases and J shed 9 bases, with 14 bases lying between them. CDR3 DNA sequence: TGTGCCAGCAGTGACTCAGTGGAGTTCCCCAGCTACACCTTC. This sequence encodes CASSDSVEFPSYTF.

The chain joins TRBV9 to TRBJ1-6; D possibly corresponds to TRBD1 (5 bases). The CDR3 has 14 residues. Looked up from germline, CDR1 is SGDLS and CDR2 is YYNGEE. V was clipped by 0 bases and J by 5 bases, with 6 bases between them. In nucleotides, the CDR3 is TGTGCCAGCAGCGTAGGGGGGGATAATTCACCCCTCCACTTT. Its translation: CASSVGGDNSPLHF. Using reference TRBV9 and TRBJ1-6 for the parts outside the CDR3, the full variable domain is DSGVTQTPKHLITATGQRVTLRCSPRSGDLSVYWYQQSLDQGLQFLIQYYNGEERAKGNILERFSAQQFPDLHSELNLSSLELGDSALYFCASSVGGDNSPLHFGNGTRLTVT.

This sequence joins TRBV6-2 or TRBV6-3 and TRBJ1-2; D gene ambiguous. Germline CDR1 is MNHEY and CDR2 is SVGEGT. V dropped 0 bases and J dropped 6 bases, with 14 bases sitting between them. CDR3 length: 15 residues. The CDR3 DNA sequence: TGTGCCAGCAGTTACTCGTTTTTCCAGAAAGATGGCTACACCTTC. The encoded protein is CASSYSFFQKDGYTF.

This rearrangement joins TRBV5-1 to TRBJ2-7, with a tentative D call TRBD1 (5 bases). From germline, CDR1 is SGHRS and CDR2 YFSETQ. Trimming shortened V by 0 bases and J by 3 bases, and 13 bases separated the two germline ends. The length of the CDR3 is 15 residues. The CDR3 DNA follows: TGCGCCAGCAGCTTGGCCCCCCCAGGGAACTACGAGCAGTACTTC. It yields the protein CASSLAPPGNYEQYF.

The chain uses TRBV12-3 or TRBV12-4 and TRBJ1-1; TRBD1 is a possible D gene (5 bases). Trimming stripped 6 bases from V and 12 bases from J, with 17 bases between. The CDR3 is 12 amino acids. CDR3 region: CASSRDRWSTFF. CDR3 bases: TGTGCCAGCAGCCGGGACCGATGGTCGACTTTCTTT.

The rearrangement links TRBV10-3 to TRBJ2-1, with TRBD1 as a possible D gene (5 bases). The CDR3 length is 14 residues. Between the trimmed V and J ends, which lost 6 bases and 5 bases, there was a span of 14 bases. The germline gives CDR1 ENHRY, CDR2 SYGVKD. The DNA for the CDR3 is TGTGCCATCAGAGCCACCGACAGTCACAATGAGCAGTTCTTC. It specifies CAIRATDSHNEQFF.

The chain carries TRBV30 and TRBJ1-4; D perhaps matches TRBD1 (5 bases). V was pared by 3 bases and J by 4 bases, with 15 bases between. CDR3 length: 15 amino acids. Germline-derived CDR1 and CDR2 are GTSNPN and SVGIG (reference sequence). Written as DNA, the CDR3 is TGTGCCTGGAGCCCCCCCGGGGCCCATAATGAAAAACTGTTTTTT. Its protein is CAWSPPGAHNEKLFF. Variable domain in full (rest from reference TRBV30 and TRBJ1-4): SQTIHQWPATLVQPVGSPLSLECTVEGTSNPNLYWYRQAAGRGLQLLFYSVGIGQISSEVPQNLSASRPQDRQFILSSKKLLLSDSGFYLCAWSPPGAHNEKLFFGSGTQLSVL.

The V and J genes are TRBV6-4 and TRBJ2-2; the match to TRBD2 covers 8 bases. Germline-derived CDR1 and CDR2 are MRHNA and SNTAGT. The CDR3 covers 15 residues. Trimming took 8 bases from V and 2 from J; bases not matched to a gene: 7. The CDR3 here is CASSPLAGNTGELFF. DNA of the CDR3: TGTGCCAGCTCCCCTCTAGCGGGTAACACCGGGGAGCTGTTTTTT.

V gene TRBV4-1 combines with J gene TRBJ2-7; D possibly corresponds to TRBD1 (5 bases). CDR3 length: 13 amino acids. CDR1 and CDR2 (germline): MGHRA, YSYEKL. V was cut by 2 bases and J by 5 bases, with 10 bases left in between. The CDR3 here is CASSQRGHDEQYF. In nucleotides, the CDR3 is TGCGCCAGCAGCCAAAGGGGTCACGACGAGCAGTACTTC.

This sequence joins TRBV5-6 and TRBJ1-1; D is uncertain. Germline V lookup: CDR1 SGHDT, CDR2 YYEEEE. Trimming shortened V by 4 bases and J by 0 bases, and 10 bases separated the two germline ends. The CDR3 totals 14 residues. CDR3 sequence (DNA): TGTGCCAGCAGCCGAGGACGGCTGAACACTGAAGCTTTCTTT. Its protein is CASSRGRLNTEAFF.

This chain uses TRBV20-1 with TRBJ1-2; 10 positions agree with TRBD1. This CDR3 comprises 15 residues. V gave up 3 bases and J gave up 4 bases; unmatched junction bases: 8. Germline values: CDR1 DFQATT, CDR2 SNEGSKA (reference sequence). CDR3 DNA: TGCAGTGCTAGTGGGGACAGGGGAGGGAGCTATGGCTACACCTTC. Protein sequence: CSASGDRGGSYGYTF.

The genes are TRBV19 and TRBJ1-4; unclear D gene. V lost 5 bases, J lost 2 bases, and 12 bases lay in between. CDR3 size: 15 residues. CDR1 is LNHDA, CDR2 SQIVND, per germline (reference sequence). Written as DNA, the CDR3 is TGTGCCAGTAGTCCTCTGACATTCACTAATGAAAAACTGTTTTTT. Its protein product is CASSPLTFTNEKLFF.

The rearrangement uses TRBV9 and TRBJ1-3, with a possible D match to TRBD1 (5 bases). The CDR3 has 14 residues. CDR1 is SGDLS, CDR2 YYNGEE, per germline. V gave up 0 bases and J gave up 3 bases, with 7 bases separating them. The CDR3, as DNA: TGTGCCAGCAGCGTAGAGGGGTTTGGAAACACCATATATTTT. Protein sequence: CASSVEGFGNTIYF.